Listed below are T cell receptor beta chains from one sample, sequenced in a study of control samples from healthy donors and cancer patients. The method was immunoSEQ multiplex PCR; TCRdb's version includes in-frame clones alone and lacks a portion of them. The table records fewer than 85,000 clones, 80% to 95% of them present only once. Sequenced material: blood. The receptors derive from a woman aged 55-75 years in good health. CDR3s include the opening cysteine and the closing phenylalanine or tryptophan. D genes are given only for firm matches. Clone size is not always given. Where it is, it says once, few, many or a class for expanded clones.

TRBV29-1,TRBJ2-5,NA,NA,CSVGAGAGETQYF,TGCAGCGTTGGGGCGGGGGCAGGAGAGACCCAGTACTTC
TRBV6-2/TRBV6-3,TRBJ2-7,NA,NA,CASSYEGALRYEQYF,TGTGCCAGCAGTTACGAGGGAGCCCTTAGGTACGAGCAGTACTTC
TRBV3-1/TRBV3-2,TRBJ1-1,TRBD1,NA,CASSVSGQGTEAFF,TGTGCCAGCAGCGTATCCGGACAGGGCACTGAAGCTTTCTTT
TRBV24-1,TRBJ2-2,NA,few,CATSDLVNTGELFF,TGTGCCACCAGTGATTTGGTGAACACCGGGGAGCTGTTTTTT
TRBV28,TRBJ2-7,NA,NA,CASSLGVYEQYF,TGTGCCAGCAGTTTAGGTGTCTACGAGCAGTACTTC
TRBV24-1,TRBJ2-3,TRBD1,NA,CATSDPQGAGTDTQYF,TGTGCCACCAGTGATCCACAGGGGGCAGGGACAGATACGCAGTATTTT
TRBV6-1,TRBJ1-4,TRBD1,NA,CASSEHGTGAREKLFF,TGTGCCAGCAGTGAACACGGGACAGGGGCGAGGGAAAAACTGTTTTTT
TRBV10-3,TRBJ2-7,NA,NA,CAISDSRGLSYEQYF,TGTGCCATCAGTGACAGCCGGGGACTTTCCTACGAGCAGTACTTC
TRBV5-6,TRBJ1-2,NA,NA,CASSLGGNGYTF,TGTGCCAGCAGCTTGGGTGGGAACGGCTACACCTTC
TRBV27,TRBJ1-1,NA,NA,CASSLSGKNTEAFF,TGTGCCAGCAGTTTATCCGGCAAGAACACTGAAGCTTTCTTT
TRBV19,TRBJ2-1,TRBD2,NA,CASSTSLANNEQFF,TGTGCCAGTAGTACCTCACTAGCGAACAATGAGCAGTTCTTC
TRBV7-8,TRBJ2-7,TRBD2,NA,CASSLTSGRAGSYEQYF,TGTGCCAGCAGCCTGACTAGCGGGAGGGCAGGATCCTACGAGCAGTACTTC
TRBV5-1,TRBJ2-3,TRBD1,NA,CASSYGAGGSTDTQYF,TGCGCCAGCAGCTACGGGGCAGGGGGTTCCACAGATACGCAGTATTTT
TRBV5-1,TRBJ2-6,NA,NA,CASSLGTSGANVLTF,TGCGCCAGCAGCCTAGGGACCTCTGGGGCCAACGTCCTGACTTTC
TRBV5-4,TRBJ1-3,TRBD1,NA,CASSLGRTGVGNTIYF,TGTGCCAGCAGCTTGGGAAGGACAGGGGTCGGAAACACCATATATTTT
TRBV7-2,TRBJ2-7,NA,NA,CASSSWTSEEQYF,TGTGCCAGCAGCTCCTGGACCTCCGAGGAGCAGTACTTC
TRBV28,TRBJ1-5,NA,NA,CATKYRASNQPQHF,TGTGCCACAAAATACAGGGCGAGCAATCAGCCCCAGCATTTT
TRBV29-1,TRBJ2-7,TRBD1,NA,CSVEPAKARDRGAASEQYF,TGCAGCGTTGAACCTGCGAAGGCCCGGGACAGGGGGGCAGCTAGCGAGCAGTACTTC
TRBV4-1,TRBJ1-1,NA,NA,CASSPQEDRNTEAFF,TGCGCCAGCAGCCCACAAGAGGACAGGAACACTGAAGCTTTCTTT
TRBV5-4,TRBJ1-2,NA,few,CASSLDLGQLGGYTF,TGTGCCAGCAGCTTGGACCTTGGACAGCTTGGGGGCTACACCTTC
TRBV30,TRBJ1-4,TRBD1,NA,CACIDRGRTEKLFF,TGTGCCTGCATCGACAGGGGGCGAACTGAAAAACTGTTTTTT
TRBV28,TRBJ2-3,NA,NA,CASSFRGAPHTDTQYF,TGTGCCAGCAGTTTCAGAGGGGCCCCCCACACAGATACGCAGTATTTT
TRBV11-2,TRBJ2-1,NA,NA,CASSLESSNEQFF,TGTGCCAGCAGCTTAGAGAGCTCCAATGAGCAGTTCTTC
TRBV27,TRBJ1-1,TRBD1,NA,CASRATGGTEAFF,TGTGCCAGCAGGGCTACAGGGGGCACTGAAGCTTTCTTT
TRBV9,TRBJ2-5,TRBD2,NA,CASSVEGGSQETQYF,TGTGCCAGCAGCGTAGAGGGAGGGTCGCAAGAGACCCAGTACTTC
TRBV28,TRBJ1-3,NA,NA,CASSLAGWSPGNTIYF,TGTGCCAGCAGTTTAGCAGGGTGGTCTCCTGGAAACACCATATATTTT